Detailed here is one T cell receptor beta chain. Antigen unknown. The junction departs from the called germline gene at one end, perhaps through a read error. This sample was taken from a study of cytomegalovirus exposure and HLA in healthy donors. The overall study: A preliminary data release comprised 70 million to 95 million unique TCRs obtained from HLA-typed donors.

Germline V gene data show CDR1 as MNHEY and CDR2 as SVGAGI. The CDR3 totals 15 residues. Study observations and caveats: Overall, some 160 TCR beta chains were annotated as cytomegalovirus-associated. What a later analysis reportedly showed was that an Asian-associated ancestry cluster had fewer N-insertions than the approximately 670-donor mean.

Primers for the PCR totalled 60 Vbeta and 13 Jbeta. Generated by immunoSEQ multiplex PCR, the TCRdb table keeps only in-frame clones and is missing some. The sample has approximately 120,000 clones; 78% are singletons. The J gene is TRBJ2-6, the V gene TRBV6-5; a possible D gene is TRBD1 (5 bases). The source is a woman between 40 and 55 years old in good health and CMV-seronegative. The sequencing sample was made of PBMCs. The CDR3 coding sequence is TGTGCCAGCAGCATCGGTAGCTCTGGGGCCAACGGCCTGACTTTC. Translated: CASSIGSSGANGLTF.